In this sample, the clone carrying this T cell receptor (beta chain) turned up a few times. This specimen belongs to a study of T-cell reconstitution after alpha-beta-depleted transplantation in children. Unique molecular identifiers were built into the TCRbeta library. TCRdb analysed the PCR reads with MiXCR anew, one entry per CDR3 protein. This sample yields approximately 240,000 distinct CDR3 sequences, of which approximately 9.8% are seen a single time; 5% to 5.5% belongs to the top ten. This sequence was found in a human donor who donated a stem cell graft to a child with SCID. The sample in question was PBMCs from the stem cell graft donor, obtained from the stem cell graft.

CDR3 protein: CASSPHARGGGPIQSTDTQYF. The CDR3 DNA follows: TGCGCCAGCAGCCCGCACGCCCGGGGCGGGGGCCCGATTCAAAGCACAGATACGCAGTATTTT. The chain has TRBV5-1 and TRBJ2-3; TRBD2 is a possible D gene (7 bases). Per the germline V gene, CDR1 is SGHRS and CDR2 is YFSETQ. Trimming removed 4 bases at V and 0 bases at J, with 30 bases between. This CDR3 comprises 21 residues.